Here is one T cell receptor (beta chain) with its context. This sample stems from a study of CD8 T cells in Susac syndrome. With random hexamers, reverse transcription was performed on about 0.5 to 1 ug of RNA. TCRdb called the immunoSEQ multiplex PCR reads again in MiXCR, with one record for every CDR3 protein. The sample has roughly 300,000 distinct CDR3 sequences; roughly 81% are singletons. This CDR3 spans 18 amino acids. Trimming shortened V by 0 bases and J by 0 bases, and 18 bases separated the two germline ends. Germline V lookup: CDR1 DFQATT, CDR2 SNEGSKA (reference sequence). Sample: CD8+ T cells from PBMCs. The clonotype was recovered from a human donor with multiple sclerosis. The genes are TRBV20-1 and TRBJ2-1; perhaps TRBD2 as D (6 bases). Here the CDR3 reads CSARDLLFGGGSYNEQFF. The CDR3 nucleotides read TGCAGTGCTAGAGACCTCTTGTTTGGGGGAGGCTCCTACAATGAGCAGTTCTTC.